A single sample is the source of the 24 T cell receptor beta chains below, sequenced in a study of T cells in tuberculosis. Profiling relied on immunoSEQ multiplex PCR, and the TCRdb table lists in-frame clones only, not all of them. The sample yields 50,000 or so clones, approximately 91% seen once. After thawing and overnight rest, PBMC were stained with GMM-loaded CD1B tetramer, viability dye and anti-CD3 for sorting. The lipid loaded on the CD1B tetramers was C32 glucose monomycolate from Rhodococcus equi. The specimen was CD1b-GMM tetramer-negative cells sorted from PBMCs. The receptors here all came from an adult woman with latent tuberculosis.

The chain carries TRBV14 and TRBJ2-4; D not resolved. The CDR3 runs to 17 residues. V dropped 1 base and J dropped 2 bases, with 15 bases sitting between them. Germline-derived CDR1 and CDR2 are SGHDN and FVKESK. DNA of the CDR3: TGTGCCAGCAGCCAAGGATCTACCGGGTCGTCCAAAAACATTCAGTACTTC. Translated, it gives CASSQGSTGSSKNIQYF. The full variable domain, in which reference TRBV14 and TRBJ2-4 provide the parts outside the CDR3, is EAGVTQFPSHSVIEKGQTVTLRCDPISGHDNLYWYRRVMGKEIKFLLHFVKESKQDESGMPNNRFLAERTGGTYSTLKVQPAELEDSGVYFCASSQGSTGSSKNIQYFGAGTRLSVL.

The rearrangement joins TRBV27 to TRBJ2-3; 9 bases agree with TRBD2. Germline CDR1 MNHEY, CDR2 SMNVEV (reference sequence). V shed 2 bases and J 2 bases; nucleotides not matched to a gene: 5. The CDR3 runs 16 residues. CDR3 amino acids: CASSLRSGGSTDTQYF. CDR3 nucleotide sequence: TGTGCCAGCAGTTTACGAAGCGGGGGGTCCACAGATACGCAGTATTTT.

J is TRBJ2-3 and V is TRBV15; possible D gene TRBD1, 5 bases. V was cut by 1 base and J by 2 bases, with 19 bases left in between. The CDR3 is made up of 18 amino acids. Germline V lookup: CDR1 LNHNV, CDR2 YYDKDF (reference sequence). The CDR3 coding sequence is TGTGCCACCAGCAGAGCGGACCAGGGTCGGGTTTACACAGATACGCAGTATTTT. Translating it yields CATSRADQGRVYTDTQYF.

V is TRBV9 and J is TRBJ1-2, with TRBD1 as a possible D gene (5 bases). Germline CDR1 reads SGDLS; CDR2 reads YYNGEE. The CDR3 has 12 amino acids. V dropped 2 bases and J dropped 5 bases, with 7 bases sitting between them. Here the CDR3 DNA reads TGTGCCAGCAGCGTTTCAGGGTATGGCTACACCTTC. Translation gives CASSVSGYGYTF.

The J gene is TRBJ2-3, the V gene TRBV30; 13 bases match TRBD2. The CDR3 consists of 13 residues. Germline CDR1 GTSNPN, CDR2 SVGIG (reference sequence). The V gene end was trimmed by 8 bases and the J gene end by 4 bases; junction bases not matched to a gene: 3. Here the CDR3 DNA reads TGTGCCGGACTAGCGGGAGATTCAGATACGCAGTATTTT. Amino acids: CAGLAGDSDTQYF.

The chain carries TRBV25-1 and TRBJ1-2; D ambiguous. The germline V gene encodes CDR1 MGHDK and CDR2 SYGVNS. This CDR3 spans 12 amino acids. CDR3 loop: CASWSPGGGYTF. The CDR3, as DNA: TGTGCATCCTGGAGCCCGGGAGGGGGCTACACCTTC.

This chain links TRBV15 with TRBJ1-4; D is possibly TRBD1 (6 bases). The V gene's germline CDR1 is LNHNV and CDR2 YYDKDF (reference sequence). V lost 2 bases, J lost 12 bases, and 16 bases lay in between. There are 14 residues in the CDR3. CDR3 in DNA: TGTGCCACCAGCAGATCCACGGGGGGGACACAACTGTTTTTT. Translation gives CATSRSTGGTQLFF.

This chain uses TRBV18 with TRBJ2-5; 9 bases are shared with TRBD1. The CDR3 consists of 19 residues. Germline V gene lookup returns CDR1 KGHSH and CDR2 LQKENI. V lost 3 bases to trimming and J lost 5 bases; unmatched junction nucleotides: 19. The CDR3 coding sequence is TGTGCCAGCTCACCGACTACAATAGTCCCGGGACAGGGAGGGGAGACCCAGTACTTC. Amino acid sequence: CASSPTTIVPGQGGETQYF.

The chain carries TRBV7-9 and TRBJ2-3; no firm D call. The CDR3 sequence is 13 residues long. Per the germline V gene, CDR1 is SEHNR and CDR2 is FQNEAQ (reference sequence). V was trimmed by 3 bases and J by 2 bases, leaving 6 bases between them. The CDR3 DNA is TGTGCCAGCAGCTTTAGAGACACAGATACGCAGTATTTT. It codes for CASSFRDTDTQYF.

J is TRBJ1-2 and V is TRBV7-9; a weak D match, TRBD1 (5 bases). This CDR3 region has 13 residues. Germline V gives CDR1 SEHNR, CDR2 FQNEAQ (reference sequence). Trimming shortened V by 1 base and J by 8 bases, and 11 bases separated the two germline ends. CDR3 loop: CASSLGQGLGYTF. CDR3 bases: TGTGCCAGCAGCTTAGGGCAGGGTTTAGGCTACACCTTC.

Note on this clone: This CDR3 is also generated by other DNA sequences in the sample. The V gene is TRBV27, the J gene TRBJ1-1; a weak D match, TRBD1 (5 bases). This CDR3 spans 13 amino acids. Trimming shortened V by 6 bases and J by 1 base, and 9 bases separated the two germline ends. The V gene's germline CDR1 is MNHEY and CDR2 SMNVEV (reference sequence). As DNA, the CDR3 is TGTGCCAGCAGATTGCAGGGGAACACTGAAGCTTTCTTT. Protein sequence: CASRLQGNTEAFF.

The chain has TRBV4-1 and TRBJ2-3; no clear D. Germline CDR1 MGHRA, CDR2 YSYEKL. The CDR3 has 15 amino acids. Trimming left V 1 base short and J 0 bases short, with 8 bases between. The CDR3: CASSQVSPSTDTQYF. In DNA, the CDR3 is TGCGCCAGCAGCCAAGTTTCCCCTAGCACAGATACGCAGTATTTT.

The CDR3 protein is CASRDYYQGSGELFF. CDR3 bases: TGTGCCAGCAGAGACTATTATCAGGGGTCCGGGGAGCTGTTTTTT. The chain couples TRBV6-1 to TRBJ2-2, with TRBD1 as a possible D gene (6 bases). Germline V gene data show CDR1 as MNHNS and CDR2 as SASEGT. CDR3 size: 15 residues. V lost 6 bases and J 6 bases, leaving 17 bases between the germline ends.

This clone is judged large (0.1 to 1%). CDR3 coding DNA: TGCGCCAGCAAAGACGGGGTGACCTCTGGAAACACCATATATTTT. Translated, it gives CASKDGVTSGNTIYF. This chain connects TRBV4-3 to TRBJ1-3; no reliable D call. The length of the CDR3 is 15 residues. Trimming shortened V by 7 bases and J by 0 bases, and 13 bases separated the two germline ends. CDR1 is LGHNA, CDR2 YSLEER, per germline.

V is TRBV5-6 and J is TRBJ1-2; D unresolved. This CDR3 contains 12 residues. Per the germline V gene, CDR1 is SGHDT and CDR2 is YYEEEE. With 3 bases removed from V and 8 bases from J, the gap between germline ends came to 11 bases. CDR3 loop: CASSYLEFGYTF. CDR3 DNA: TGTGCCAGCAGCTACCTGGAGTTCGGCTACACCTTC.

The chain recombines TRBV7-9 with TRBJ2-5, with 14 bases that match TRBD2. TRBJ2-7 explains the end of the DNA better; the J call may be wrong. There are 16 residues in the CDR3. Germline CDR1 SEHNR, CDR2 FQNEAQ (reference sequence). CDR3 loop: CASSTSGLAGVYEQYF. The CDR3 DNA sequence: TGTGCCAGCAGCACTTCGGGACTAGCGGGAGTCTACGAGCAGTACTTC.

V and J are TRBV6-5 and TRBJ1-2; D unclear. Trimming removed 7 bases from V and 8 bases from J, with 17 bases in between. Germline V lookup: CDR1 MNHEY, CDR2 SVGAGI. The CDR3 runs to 13 residues. Written as DNA, the CDR3 is TGTGCCAGCACGTGGGGAGTCTTGCAGGGCTACACCTTC. It specifies CASTWGVLQGYTF.

This chain connects TRBV10-3 to TRBJ1-3; no reliable D call. The CDR3 contains 18 residues. Trimming removed 3 bases from V and 8 bases from J, with 26 bases in between. In germline, CDR1 is ENHRY, CDR2 SYGVKD. The CDR3 sequence: CAISDPHKGTGTGDTIYF. Here the CDR3 DNA reads TGTGCCATCAGTGACCCTCATAAGGGAACGGGAACCGGGGACACCATATATTTT.

The chain uses TRBV6-5 and TRBJ1-5, with D possibly being TRBD1 (5 bases). The CDR3 is made up of 14 amino acids. Germline V gene data show CDR1 as MNHEY and CDR2 as SVGAGI. Trimming cost V 6 bases and J 7 bases, with 16 bases left between them. The CDR3 DNA follows: TGTGCCAGCAGCCACCGGGGGGTAGGGCAGCCCCAGCATTTT. Encoded protein: CASSHRGVGQPQHF.

Here the CDR3 DNA reads TGTGCCAGCAGCGCGGGGACAGGGCCTAACTACGAGCAGTACTTC. Amino acids: CASSAGTGPNYEQYF. The chain joins TRBV7-6 to TRBJ2-7, with 9 bases lining up with TRBD1. Unmatched junction bases numbered 8, after V lost 5 bases and J lost 3 bases. The CDR3 runs to 15 residues. Germline assignment: CDR1 SGHVS and CDR2 FNYEAQ. Looking up the rest from reference TRBV7-6 and TRBJ2-7 gives the full variable domain: GAGVSQSPRYKVTKRGQDVALRCDPISGHVSLYWYRQALGQGPEFLTYFNYEAQQDKSGLPNDRFSAERPEGSISTLTIQRTEQRDSAMYRCASSAGTGPNYEQYFGPGTRLTVT.

This chain connects TRBV7-3 to TRBJ2-2; 7 bases are a match to TRBD2. The germline V gene encodes CDR1 SGHTA and CDR2 FQGTGA. This CDR3 is built from 14 residues. The ends lost 6 bases at V and 6 bases at J; junction bases unmatched: 7. The CDR3 DNA is TGTGCCAGCAGGGAAAGCGGGAAGGCCGGGGAGCTGTTTTTT. Translating it yields CASRESGKAGELFF.

The V gene is TRBV5-6, the J gene TRBJ2-3; no clear D. V shed 2 bases and J shed 5 bases, with 3 bases lying between them. The CDR3 loop spans 11 amino acids. Germline-derived CDR1 and CDR2 are SGHDT and YYEEEE. This CDR3 is CASSFKDTQYF. The CDR3 bases are TGTGCCAGCAGCTTCAAAGATACGCAGTATTTT.

The chain uses TRBV29-1 and TRBJ1-1; no reliable D call. CDR1 SQVTM and CDR2 ANQGSEA come from the germline V gene. CDR3 size: 13 residues. Trimming left V 4 bases short and J 2 bases short, with 11 bases between. The CDR3 region is CSVVADYNTEAFF. In DNA form, the CDR3 reads TGCAGCGTTGTTGCAGATTATAACACTGAAGCTTTCTTT.

The V call is TRBV28, the J call TRBJ1-5; D unclear. CDR3 length equals 10 residues. Germline CDR1 MDHEN, CDR2 SYDVKM. V was shortened by 6 bases and J by 7 bases, with 4 bases between the two germline ends. The CDR3 region is CASSPQPQHF. The CDR3 nucleotides read TGTGCCAGCAGCCCACAGCCCCAGCATTTT.